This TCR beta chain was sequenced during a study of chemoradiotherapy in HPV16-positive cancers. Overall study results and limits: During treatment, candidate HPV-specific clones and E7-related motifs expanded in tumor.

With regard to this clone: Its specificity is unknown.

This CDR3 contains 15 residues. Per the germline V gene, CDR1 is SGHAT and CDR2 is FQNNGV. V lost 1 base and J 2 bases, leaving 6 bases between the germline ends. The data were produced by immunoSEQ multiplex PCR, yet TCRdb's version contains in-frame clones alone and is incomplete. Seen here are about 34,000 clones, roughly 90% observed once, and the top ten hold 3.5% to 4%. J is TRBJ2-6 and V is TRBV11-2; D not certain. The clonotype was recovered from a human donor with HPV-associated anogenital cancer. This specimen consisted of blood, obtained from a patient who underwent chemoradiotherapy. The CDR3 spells CASSLADPGANVLTF. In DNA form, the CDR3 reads TGTGCCAGCAGCTTAGCAGATCCTGGGGCCAACGTCCTGACTTTC.